The 14 T cell receptor beta chains presented below share a single source sample, sequenced in a study of cytomegalovirus exposure and HLA in healthy donors. Here immunoSEQ multiplex PCR was the method, and the copy in TCRdb shows in-frame clones only, minus some. The repertoire holds around 200,000 clones, with roughly 80% as singletons. Specimen: PBMCs. Source of these receptors: a woman aged 18-35 years in good health and CMV-seropositive.

This clone was detected only a few times. The chain's CDR3 is CASSPGGARTYF. The CDR3 DNA is TGTGCCAGCTCACCGGGGGGGGCCCGCACGTACTTC. The chain combines TRBV7-2 with TRBJ2-7; 8 bases fit TRBD2. Germline CDR1 reads SGHTA; CDR2 reads FQGNSA. The junction had 12 bases not matched to a gene; V was cut back by 8 bases and J by 12 bases. This CDR3 is 12 amino acids long.

The V gene is TRBV6-1, the J gene TRBJ1-5; perhaps TRBD1 as D (5 bases). The V gene lost 2 bases and the J gene lost 3 bases, with 11 bases spanning the gap. Germline CDR1 is MNHNS and CDR2 is SASEGT. This CDR3 contains 15 residues. CDR3 protein: CASSEQAGNNQPQHF. Here the CDR3 DNA reads TGTGCCAGCAGTGAACAGGCAGGGAACAATCAGCCCCAGCATTTT.

The chain is built from TRBV18 and TRBJ2-1, with a tentative D call TRBD2 (6 bases). The ends were cut back, 4 bases at V and 8 bases at J, with 18 bases in the middle. The CDR3 is made up of 15 amino acids. Germline loops: CDR1 KGHSH, CDR2 LQKENI. The CDR3 loop reads CASSRWRGGGDEQFF. Written as DNA, the CDR3 is TGTGCCAGCTCACGGTGGCGGGGCGGAGGCGATGAGCAGTTCTTC.

The chain carries TRBV6-5 and TRBJ2-3, with TRBD2 as a possible D gene (6 bases). Germline CDR1 reads MNHEY; CDR2 reads SVGAGI. Trimming took 6 bases from V and 1 from J, leaving 14 bases between them. The CDR3 length is 15 residues. CDR3 amino acids: CASSTWGGGTDTQYF. As DNA, the CDR3 is TGTGCCAGCAGCACCTGGGGCGGGGGCACAGATACGCAGTATTTT.

This chain joins TRBV9 and TRBJ2-3, with 8 bases matching TRBD2. CDR3 size: 15 residues. In germline, CDR1 is SGDLS, CDR2 YYNGEE. Unmatched junction bases numbered 9, after V lost 4 bases and J lost 5 bases. In nucleotides, the CDR3 is TGTGCCAGCAGCCTCCTCGGGGGGGCGAGAGATACGCAGTATTTT. Residues: CASSLLGGARDTQYF.

The chain recombines TRBV5-1 with TRBJ2-1, with TRBD1 matching 7 bases. In germline, CDR1 is SGHRS, CDR2 YFSETQ. Trimming took 0 bases from V and 7 from J; bases not matched to a gene: 10. There are 16 residues in the CDR3. The CDR3 spells CASSLDAHRGGNEQFF. Here the CDR3 DNA reads TGCGCCAGCAGCTTGGATGCCCACAGGGGCGGGAATGAGCAGTTCTTC.

This clone was counted a single time. The junction does not match germline at one end; this may be a read error. J is TRBJ1-1 and V is TRBV6-1; 7 nucleotides line up with TRBD1. The germline CDR1 and CDR2 sequences are MNHNS and SASEGT. The CDR3 length is 13 residues. The CDR3 spells CASREGGYTEAFF. In DNA, the CDR3 is TGTGCCAGCAGGGAAGGGGGCTACACTGAAGCTTTCTTT.

The table lists this clone with a count of one. The chain carries TRBV7-8 and TRBJ1-1; D uncertain. With 6 bases removed from V and 6 bases from J, the gap between germline ends came to 17 bases. This CDR3 contains 14 residues. Germline V gives CDR1 SGHVS, CDR2 FQNEAQ. DNA of the CDR3: TGTGCCAGCAGTCAAACCGGGATCGATTCTGAAGCTTTCTTT. This gives the protein CASSQTGIDSEAFF.

The CDR3 loop is CASRPWGGNEQYF. The CDR3 DNA reads TGTGCCAGCCGGCCATGGGGGGGAAACGAGCAGTACTTC. The chain combines TRBV5-4 with TRBJ2-7; TRBD2 matches at 7 bases. Trimming took 7 bases from V and 5 from J; bases not matched to a gene: 9. The CDR3 contains 13 residues. Germline CDR1 SGHNT, CDR2 YYREEE (reference sequence).

This clone has only a few counts. V gene TRBV6-1 combines with J gene TRBJ2-2, with D unclear. Between the trimmed V and J ends, which lost 5 bases and 5 bases, there was a span of 3 bases. The CDR3 is 11 residues long. Germline CDR1 MNHNS, CDR2 SASEGT. The CDR3 DNA reads TGTGCCAGCAGTCGTACCGGGGAGCTGTTTTTT. The encoded protein is CASSRTGELFF.

This clone occurred once. The chain couples TRBV9 to TRBJ1-3, with a weak D call TRBD1 (5 bases). V shed 0 bases and J shed 7 bases, with 11 bases lying between them. The germline V gene encodes CDR1 SGDLS and CDR2 YYNGEE. This CDR3 is 14 amino acids long. The CDR3 is CASSVDGGDNTIYF. For the CDR3, the DNA is TGTGCCAGCAGCGTAGACGGGGGGGATAACACCATATATTTT.

This clone was detected only once. The chain uses TRBV27 and TRBJ1-2; perhaps TRBD1 as D (5 bases). CDR3 length: 13 residues. Germline assignment: CDR1 MNHEY and CDR2 SMNVEV (reference sequence). V lost 2 bases to trimming and J lost 7 bases, with 11 bases between them. CDR3 region: CASSLAGGSGYTF. Here the CDR3 DNA reads TGTGCCAGCAGTTTAGCGGGGGGGAGTGGCTACACCTTC.

This sequence joins TRBV9 and TRBJ2-1; 8 positions agree with TRBD2. V shed 0 bases, J shed 7 bases, and the junction held 3 bases outside the gene matches. This CDR3 has 14 residues. From germline, CDR1 is SGDLS and CDR2 YYNGEE. CDR3 sequence: CASSVAGGPNEQFF. CDR3 DNA: TGTGCCAGCAGCGTAGCGGGGGGGCCTAATGAGCAGTTCTTC.

The gene calls are TRBV10-3 and TRBJ1-2; 10 bases are shared with TRBD1. Germline lookup yields CDR1 ENHRY and CDR2 SYGVKD. This CDR3 has 13 residues. With V trimmed by 6 bases and J by 7 bases, 5 bases remained unmatched. This CDR3 is CAIRGTGVSGYTF. The DNA of the CDR3 is TGTGCCATCAGAGGGACAGGGGTTAGTGGCTACACCTTC.